This T cell receptor beta chain was captured in a study of CD8+ T cells in alopecia areata. Trimming took 0 bases from V and 3 from J, leaving 15 bases between them. The CDR3 is 16 amino acids. Germline V gives CDR1 GTSNPN, CDR2 SVGIG (reference sequence). Concerning this clone: Its target is not known.

The treatment here: oral pan-JAK inhibitor, 5-10 mg twice daily. Points from the study as a whole: Persistence of many expanded lesional clones was seen in scalp and blood during tofacitinib.

Sequencing templates came from extracted RNA that was reverse transcribed into cDNA. Sequencing used immunoSEQ multiplex PCR; TCRdb keeps in-frame clones, though not all of them. The table records approximately 210,000 clones, roughly 66% of them present only once. The specimen comprised CD4+ T cells sorted from blood, sampled at approximately week 42, from a patient treated with tofacitinib. The chain combines TRBV30 with TRBJ1-5; possible D gene TRBD1, 5 bases. This TCR came from a human donor with alopecia areata. CDR3 in DNA: TGTGCCTGGAGTGTACGGGGCAGAGGATTCAATCAGCCCCAGCATTTT. Translated, it gives CAWSVRGRGFNQPQHF.